This T cell receptor beta chain originates from a study of T-cell memory formation after mild COVID-19. Notes on the study in general: Whether second-wave clones peaking at day 37 were SARS-CoV-2 specific went unconfirmed. Cross-reactive memory appears to have joined, as suggested by some responding clones showing up in pre-infection memory. The main location of contracting CD4+ clones was CM and EM, and that of contracting CD8+ clones was EMRA.

As concerns this clonotype: Its target is unknown.

Each CDR3 protein is one row after TCRdb ran MiXCR on the 5' RACE reads. This table has under 300,000 distinct CDR3 sequences, more than 15% appearing once. Germline assignment: CDR1 SGHVS and CDR2 FQNEAQ. With V trimmed by 6 bases and J by 3 bases, 6 bases remained unmatched. This CDR3 is 15 amino acids long. This chain joins TRBV7-8 and TRBJ2-1; 9 bases fit TRBD2. Sequencing was performed on PBMCs or a T cell subset sorted from them (not recorded which). This clonotype was obtained from a man aged 18 to 29 who had mild COVID-19 (a few samples of this study predate the infection). Cell type and time point are not known. The chain's CDR3 is CASSSQRGVYNEQFF. The CDR3 region has the DNA TGTGCCAGCAGTTCCCAGCGGGGGGTCTACAATGAGCAGTTCTTC.